In this sample, the clone carrying this TCR beta chain turned up once. Its specificity is not known. This record comes from a study of post-analysis software for immune sequencing data. General study findings and limits: Those samples that were prepared in the same batch co-clustered strongly by F measure. In multiple sclerosis, normalized Chao1 diversity was significantly below that of controls. In patients, roughly 5 TRBV segments were more frequent than in controls, with TRBV5-6, TRBV5-1 and TRBV20-1 among them.

The CDR3 consists of 15 residues. CDR1 is SGHTA and CDR2 is FQGNSA in the germline V gene. Trimming cost V 5 bases and J 0 bases, with 11 bases left between them. Unique molecular identifiers tagged the TCR beta cDNA libraries. There were roughly 0.95 to 10 million T cells, and 510,000 or so cDNA molecules came from them. One entry per CDR3 protein, called by TCRdb with MiXCR from the PCR reads. The repertoire holds hundreds of thousands of distinct CDR3 sequences, with around 60% as singletons. The V and J genes are TRBV7-2 and TRBJ2-1; D not certain. Sequencing was performed on blood. The sequence derives from a girl aged 2-10 years with multiple sclerosis. CDR3 sequence (DNA): TGTGCCAGCAGCCAGAAATTAAGCTCCTACAATGAGCAGTTCTTC. This encodes CASSQKLSSYNEQFF.